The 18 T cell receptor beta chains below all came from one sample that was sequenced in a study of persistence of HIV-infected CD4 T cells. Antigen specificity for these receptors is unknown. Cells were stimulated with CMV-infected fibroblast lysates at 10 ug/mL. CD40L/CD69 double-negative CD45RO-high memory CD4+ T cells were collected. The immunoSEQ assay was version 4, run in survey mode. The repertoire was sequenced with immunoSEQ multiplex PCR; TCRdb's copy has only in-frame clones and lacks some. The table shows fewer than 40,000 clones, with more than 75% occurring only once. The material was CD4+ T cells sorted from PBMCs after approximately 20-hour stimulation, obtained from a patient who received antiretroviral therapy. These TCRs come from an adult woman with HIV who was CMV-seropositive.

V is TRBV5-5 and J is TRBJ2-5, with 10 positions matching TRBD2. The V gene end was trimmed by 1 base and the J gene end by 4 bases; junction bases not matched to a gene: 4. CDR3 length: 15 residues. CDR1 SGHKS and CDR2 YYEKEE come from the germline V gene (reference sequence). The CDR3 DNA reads TGTGCCAGCAGCTTGATGAGCGGGAGGGGAGAGACCCAGTACTTC. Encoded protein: CASSLMSGRGETQYF.

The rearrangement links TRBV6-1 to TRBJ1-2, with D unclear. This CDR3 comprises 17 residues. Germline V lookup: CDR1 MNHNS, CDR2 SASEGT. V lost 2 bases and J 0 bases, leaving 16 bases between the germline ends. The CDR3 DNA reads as TGTGCCAGCAGTGAATTGGAGTGGCGTCCCTCTAACTATGGCTACACCTTC. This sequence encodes CASSELEWRPSNYGYTF.

The CDR3 reads CASSALGGGFSYNEQFF. CDR3 bases: TGTGCCAGCAGTGCCTTAGGGGGGGGCTTCTCCTACAATGAGCAGTTCTTC. The rearrangement links TRBV6-1 to TRBJ2-1; TRBD2 might be the D (7 bases). Trimming pared 4 bases from V and 0 bases from J, leaving 16 bases between. Germline CDR1 MNHNS, CDR2 SASEGT. The CDR3 loop spans 17 amino acids.

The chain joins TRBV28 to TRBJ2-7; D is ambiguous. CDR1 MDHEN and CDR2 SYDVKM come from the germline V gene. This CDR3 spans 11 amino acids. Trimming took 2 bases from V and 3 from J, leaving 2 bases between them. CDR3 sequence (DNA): TGTGCCAGCAGTTTAATCTACGAGCAGTACTTC. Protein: CASSLIYEQYF.

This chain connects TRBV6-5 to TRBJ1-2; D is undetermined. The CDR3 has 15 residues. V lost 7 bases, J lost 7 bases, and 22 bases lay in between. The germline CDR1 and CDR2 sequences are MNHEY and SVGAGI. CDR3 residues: CASTQSRLTGSGYTF. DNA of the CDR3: TGTGCCAGCACCCAATCCCGCCTAACGGGCTCTGGCTACACCTTC.

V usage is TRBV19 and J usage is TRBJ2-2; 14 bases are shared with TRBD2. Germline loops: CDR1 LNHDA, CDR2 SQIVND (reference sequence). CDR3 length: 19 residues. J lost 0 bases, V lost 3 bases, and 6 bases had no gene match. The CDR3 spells CASSMGTSGRPPNTGELFF. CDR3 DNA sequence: TGTGCCAGTAGTATGGGGACTAGCGGGAGACCACCGAACACCGGGGAGCTGTTTTTT.

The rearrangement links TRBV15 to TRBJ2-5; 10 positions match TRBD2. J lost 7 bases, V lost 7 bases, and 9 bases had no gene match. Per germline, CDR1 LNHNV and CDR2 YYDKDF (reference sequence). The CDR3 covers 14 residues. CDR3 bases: TGTGCCACCACCTTAGCGGGGGGTATAGGGACCCAGTACTTC. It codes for CATTLAGGIGTQYF.

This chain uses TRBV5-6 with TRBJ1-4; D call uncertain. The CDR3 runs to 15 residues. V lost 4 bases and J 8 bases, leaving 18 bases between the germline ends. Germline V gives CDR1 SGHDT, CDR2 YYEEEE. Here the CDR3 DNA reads TGTGCCAGCAGCCCTAGTCCCACGGGTCGGGAAAAACTGTTTTTT. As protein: CASSPSPTGREKLFF.

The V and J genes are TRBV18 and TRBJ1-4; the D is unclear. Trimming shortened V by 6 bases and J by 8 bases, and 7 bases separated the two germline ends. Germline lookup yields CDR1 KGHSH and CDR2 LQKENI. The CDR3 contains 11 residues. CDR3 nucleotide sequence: TGTGCCAGCTCTCTCTCCGAAAAACTGTTTTTT. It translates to CASSLSEKLFF.

CDR3 region: CASSQRSGQDLWRYTF. The CDR3 DNA follows: TGTGCCAGCAGCCAAAGATCTGGACAGGACCTTTGGCGCTACACCTTC. The chain carries TRBV3-1 (or the pseudogene TRBV3-2) and TRBJ1-2; 7 nucleotides agree with TRBD1. Unmatched junction bases numbered 15, after V lost 2 bases and J lost 9 bases. From germline, CDR1 is LGHDT and CDR2 YNNKEL (reference sequence). CDR3 size: 16 residues.

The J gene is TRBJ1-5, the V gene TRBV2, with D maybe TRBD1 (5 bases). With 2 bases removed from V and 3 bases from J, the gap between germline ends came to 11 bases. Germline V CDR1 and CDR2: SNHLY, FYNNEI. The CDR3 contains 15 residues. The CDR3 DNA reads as TGTGCCAGCAGTGAAACGAGACAGCCCAATCAGCCCCAGCATTTT. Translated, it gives CASSETRQPNQPQHF.

The CDR3 nucleotides read TGTGCCAGCAGCCCCTACAGGGGTGCTGAAGCTTTCTTT. It is translated as CASSPYRGAEAFF. The V call is TRBV7-3, the J call TRBJ1-1, with 7 bases lining up with TRBD1. From germline, CDR1 is SGHTA and CDR2 FQGTGA. The V gene end was trimmed by 5 bases and the J gene end by 6 bases; junction bases not matched to a gene: 6. The CDR3 extends over 13 amino acids. The full variable domain, its missing parts supplied by reference TRBV7-3 and TRBJ1-1, is GAGVSQTPSNKVTEKGKYVELRCDPISGHTALYWYRQSLGQGPEFLIYFQGTGAADDSGLPNDRFFAVRPEGSVSTLKIQRTERGDSAVYLCASSPYRGAEAFFGQGTRLTVV.

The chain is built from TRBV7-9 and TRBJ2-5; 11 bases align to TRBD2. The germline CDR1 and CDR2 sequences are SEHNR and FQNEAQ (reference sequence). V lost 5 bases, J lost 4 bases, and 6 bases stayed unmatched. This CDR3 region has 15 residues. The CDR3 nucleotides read TGTGCCAGCAGCCGTGGACTAGCGGGCGGAGAGACCCAGTACTTC. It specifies CASSRGLAGGETQYF.

CDR3 protein: CASSEGVGAEAFF. The DNA for the CDR3 is TGCGCCAGCAGTGAGGGGGTTGGGGCTGAAGCTTTCTTT. The gene calls are TRBV10-2 and TRBJ1-1; no clear D. V lost 2 bases to trimming and J lost 6 bases, with 10 bases between them. The CDR3 runs to 13 residues. The germline CDR1 and CDR2 sequences are WSHSY and SAAADI.

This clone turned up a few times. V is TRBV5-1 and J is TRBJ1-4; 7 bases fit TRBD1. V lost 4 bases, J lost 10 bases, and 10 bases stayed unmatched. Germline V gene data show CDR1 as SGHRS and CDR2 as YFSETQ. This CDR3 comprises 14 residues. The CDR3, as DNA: TGCGCCAGCAGCCTCGACAGGGTGGGGGGAAAACTGTTTTTT. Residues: CASSLDRVGGKLFF.

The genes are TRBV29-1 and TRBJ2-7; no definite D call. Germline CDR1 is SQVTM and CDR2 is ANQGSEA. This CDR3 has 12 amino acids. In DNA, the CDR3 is TGCAGTGCCCGGACGGATTCCTACGAGCAGTACTTC. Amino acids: CSARTDSYEQYF.

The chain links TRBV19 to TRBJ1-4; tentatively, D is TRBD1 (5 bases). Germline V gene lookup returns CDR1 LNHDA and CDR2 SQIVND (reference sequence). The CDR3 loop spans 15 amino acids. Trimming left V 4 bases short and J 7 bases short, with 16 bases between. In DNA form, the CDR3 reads TGTGCCAGTAGTACCAAAACGGGGGGTGGTGAAAAACTGTTTTTT. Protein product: CASSTKTGGGEKLFF.

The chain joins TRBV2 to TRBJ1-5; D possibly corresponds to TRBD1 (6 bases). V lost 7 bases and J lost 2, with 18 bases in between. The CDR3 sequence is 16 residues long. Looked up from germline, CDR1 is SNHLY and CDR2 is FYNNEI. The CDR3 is CASTTRGGEGNQPQHF. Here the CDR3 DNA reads TGTGCCAGCACCACCCGGGGGGGCGAAGGCAATCAGCCCCAGCATTTT.